This T cell receptor beta chain emerged from a study of cytomegalovirus exposure and HLA in healthy donors. Background on the study: Among the approximately 410 genotyped donors, around 85% were placed in the Caucasian-associated ancestry cluster. Findings and limits, study-wide: In a later analysis, TCR beta V- and J-gene trimming was associated with a missense DCLRE1C variant. Approximately 17,000 TCR beta sequences were associated with HLA alleles at 0.05 false discovery rate in a later analysis. Across all donors, roughly uniform sequencing depth was an assumption of the presence/absence analyses.

For this clone: Its antigen is not identified.

Germline trimming cut 10 bases from V and 7 bases from J; bases unmatched to any gene: 8. The CDR3 runs 13 residues. The germline gives CDR1 LNHDA, CDR2 SQIVND (reference sequence). Amplification used 60 Vbeta primers and 13 Jbeta primers. Some clones are missing from TCRdb's copy, which holds only in-frame ones; the method was immunoSEQ multiplex PCR. This sample carries about 190,000 clones, roughly 79% of them seen once, and the ten largest clones take 1.6%. This TCR came from a woman younger than 30 in good health and CMV-seronegative. The V call is TRBV19, the J call TRBJ2-1, with 9 bases that match TRBD1. Material for sequencing was PBMCs. CDR3 in DNA: TGTGCCACTTACCACAGGGGGCATAATGAGCAGTTCTTC. Translating it yields CATYHRGHNEQFF.